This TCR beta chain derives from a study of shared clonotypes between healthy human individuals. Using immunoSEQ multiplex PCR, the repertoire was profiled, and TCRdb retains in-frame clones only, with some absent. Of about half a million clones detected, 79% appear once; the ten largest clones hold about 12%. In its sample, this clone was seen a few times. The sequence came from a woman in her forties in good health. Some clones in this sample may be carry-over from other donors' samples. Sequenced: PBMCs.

CDR3 protein: CASSLDTRWDEQFF. As DNA, the CDR3 is TGTGCCAGCAGCTTAGACACAAGGTGGGATGAGCAGTTCTTC. V usage is TRBV7-9 and J usage is TRBJ2-1, with unresolved D. V lost 1 base and J 8 bases, leaving 12 bases between the germline ends. Germline-derived CDR1 and CDR2 are SEHNR and FQNEAQ (reference sequence). This CDR3 spans 14 amino acids.